The clone carrying this T cell receptor beta chain was found a few times. The antigen is unknown. TCRdb's copy holds only in-frame clones and misses some; the assay was immunoSEQ multiplex PCR. This sample yields around 120,000 clones, of which about four fifths are seen a single time; 4% to 6% belongs to the top ten. People whose metastatic non-small-cell lung cancer was chemo-refractory got focal radiation along with CTLA-4 blockade by ipilimumab. This entry is derived from a study of radiotherapy plus CTLA-4 blockade in lung cancer. The study's findings and limits: Once radiotherapy plus ipilimumab had been given, TCR clones derived from tumor expanded in blood.

This CDR3 comprises 15 residues. Germline V CDR1 and CDR2: LNHDA, SQIVND (reference sequence). After removal of 8 bases from V and 4 bases from J, the junction contained 8 bases not matched to a gene. The source material was peripheral blood, sampled from a patient treated with radiotherapy plus ipilimumab. The chain has TRBV19 and TRBJ2-5; TRBD1 matches 12 bases. The receptor was isolated from a human donor with non-small cell lung cancer who had a partial response to radiotherapy plus ipilimumab. Here the CDR3 DNA reads TGTGCCAGTGTGAAGGGGACAGGGGGCAGAGAGACCCAGTACTTC. Amino acids: CASVKGTGGRETQYF.